Listed here are 31 T cell receptor beta chains from one sample, sequenced in a study of Graves' ophthalmopathy and Graves' hyperthyroidism. Amplification of the TCR beta CDR3 regions used RNA transcripts (as template). RT-PCR in the first round used HTBI primers; a second-round multiplex PCR followed. TCRdb fed the multiplex PCR reads into MiXCR, producing one record per CDR3 protein. The sample includes 150,000 to 200,000 distinct CDR3 sequences, roughly two fifths seen only once; the top ten take 8% to 9.5%. Sequences were obtained from peripheral blood. These TCRs come from a man aged 25-45 years with Graves' ophthalmopathy.

J is TRBJ1-3 and V is TRBV6-5; maybe TRBD1 (5 bases). CDR1 and CDR2 from the germline V gene are MNHEY and SVGAGI. V gave up 2 bases and J gave up 3 bases, with 14 bases separating them. The CDR3 is 16 amino acids. The CDR3 is CASSYGDGAGGNTIYF. For the CDR3, the DNA is TGTGCCAGCAGTTACGGTGACGGGGCGGGTGGAAACACCATATATTTT.

This clonotype was seen repeatedly, ten times or more. This chain joins TRBV27 and TRBJ1-1, with 7 bases lining up with TRBD1. The V gene end was trimmed by 2 bases and the J gene end by 0 bases; junction bases not matched to a gene: 3. Germline CDR1 MNHEY, CDR2 SMNVEV (reference sequence). The CDR3 has 15 amino acids. CDR3 region: CASSLVGTVNTEAFF. The CDR3 DNA reads TGTGCCAGCAGTTTAGTCGGGACAGTGAACACTGAAGCTTTCTTT.

This clonotype has a count of ten or more. The CDR3 sequence is CASSSAETEAFF. CDR3 DNA: TGTGCCAGCTCGTCGGCCGAGACTGAAGCTTTCTTT. The chain joins TRBV6-1 to TRBJ1-1; D is uncertain. Trimming removed 8 bases at V and 5 bases at J, with 12 bases between. The CDR3 extends over 12 amino acids. Germline V gene lookup returns CDR1 MNHNS and CDR2 SASEGT.

This clonotype came up many times. The chain joins TRBV15 to TRBJ2-2, with TRBD2 matching over 7 bases. Germline V CDR1 and CDR2: LNHNV, YYDKDF (reference sequence). CDR3 length: 17 amino acids. Trimming took 8 bases from V and 4 from J; bases not matched to a gene: 16. Here the CDR3 reads CATSLGLTAGTTGELFF. CDR3 coding DNA: TGTGCCACCTCCTTAGGGCTGACAGCGGGGACCACCGGGGAGCTGTTTTTT.

This clonotype was observed many times. The chain uses TRBV6-2 or TRBV6-3 and TRBJ2-6; weak D call: TRBD2 (5 bases). The CDR3 spans 15 residues. Deletions cut 2 bases from V and 2 bases from J, with 7 bases between. Germline assignment: CDR1 MNHEY and CDR2 SVGEGT. The CDR3 protein is CASSYILAGANVLTF. In DNA, the CDR3 is TGTGCCAGCAGTTACATACTAGCTGGGGCCAACGTCCTGACTTTC.

This clonotype showed up many times. The chain recombines TRBV19 with TRBJ2-7, with D possibly called TRBD1 or TRBD2 (5 bases each). Germline V CDR1 and CDR2: LNHDA, SQIVND (reference sequence). The CDR3 extends over 14 amino acids. V was pared by 6 bases and J by 0 bases, with 12 bases between. CDR3 coding DNA: TGTGCCAGTAGCAGGGAGCTAAGCTCCTACGAGCAGTACTTC. Translating gives CASSRELSSYEQYF.

The V and J genes are TRBV12-3 or TRBV12-4 and TRBJ1-5; no definite D call. The ends were cut back, 2 bases at V and 2 bases at J, with 10 bases in the middle. The CDR3 loop spans 15 amino acids. For the CDR3, the DNA is TGTGCCAGCAGTTTACCTCGCATGGGCAATCAGCCCCAGCATTTT. This translates into CASSLPRMGNQPQHF.

The sample holds many counts of this clonotype. The rearrangement links TRBV28 to TRBJ1-2; D call uncertain. Germline V gives CDR1 MDHEN, CDR2 SYDVKM. CDR3 size: 11 residues. V lost 2 bases to trimming and J lost 8 bases, with 6 bases between them. The CDR3 loop is CASSLGKGYTF. The CDR3, as DNA: TGTGCCAGCAGTTTAGGGAAAGGCTACACCTTC.

This sequence joins TRBV7-2 and TRBJ1-1; no clear D gene. Germline values: CDR1 SGHTA, CDR2 FQGNSA. The CDR3 is 13 residues long. The germline V and J ends were trimmed by 5 bases and 11 bases, with 18 bases remaining between them. This CDR3 reads CASSLDWDRMAFF. DNA of the CDR3: TGTGCCAGCAGCCTGGACTGGGATAGAATGGCTTTCTTT.

The rearrangement joins TRBV7-2 to TRBJ2-7; TRBD2 aligns across 7 bases. The CDR3 is 13 amino acids. The junction had 7 bases not matched to a gene; V was cut back by 6 bases and J by 5 bases. From germline, CDR1 is SGHTA and CDR2 FQGNSA. CDR3 bases: TGTGCCAGCAGTTGGGGGGGAGAGGACGAGCAGTACTTC. Protein product: CASSWGGEDEQYF. Together with reference TRBV7-2 and TRBJ2-7, the CDR3 gives the full variable domain: GAGVSQSPSNKVTEKGKDVELRCDPISGHTALYWYRQSLGQGLEFLIYFQGNSAPDKSGLPSDRFSAERTGGSVSTLTIQRTQQEDSAVYLCASSWGGEDEQYFGPGTRLTVT.

This clonotype was counted ten times or more. The genes are TRBV6-1 and TRBJ2-5; 11 nucleotides match TRBD1. The CDR3 is made up of 16 amino acids. The germline V gene has CDR1 MNHNS and CDR2 SASEGT. V dropped 4 bases and J dropped 4; count of bases not matched to a gene: 8. This chain's CDR3 is CASSAGRGTGGETQYF. DNA of the CDR3: TGTGCCAGCAGTGCCGGCCGAGGGACAGGGGGAGAGACCCAGTACTTC.

This clonotype was seen repeatedly, ten times or more. The J gene is TRBJ1-2, the V gene TRBV28, with a tentative D call TRBD1 (5 bases). The germline gives CDR1 MDHEN, CDR2 SYDVKM. CDR3 length equals 12 residues. Trimming removed 5 bases from V and 4 bases from J, with 8 bases in between. The CDR3 protein is CASSLTAYGYTF. As DNA, the CDR3 is TGTGCCAGCAGTCTGACAGCCTATGGCTACACCTTC.

This clonotype was observed at least ten times. This chain uses TRBV30 with TRBJ2-4; D may be TRBD1 or TRBD2 (5 bases each). The CDR3 runs 12 residues. V shed 5 bases and J shed 9 bases, with 14 bases lying between them. The germline V gene encodes CDR1 GTSNPN and CDR2 SVGIG (reference sequence). The CDR3 DNA is TGTGCCTGGGCCGGGACCCCCGGCATTCAGTACTTC. The encoded protein is CAWAGTPGIQYF.

At least ten counts were recorded for this clonotype. This chain connects TRBV25-1 to TRBJ1-2, with D perhaps matching TRBD1 (5 bases). From germline, CDR1 is MGHDK and CDR2 SYGVNS. Deletions cut 8 bases from V and 2 bases from J, with 18 bases between. CDR3 length: 15 amino acids. In nucleotides, the CDR3 is TGTGCCAGCGAACACTCGGGGGGGGAAAACTATGGCTACACCTTC. Its protein is CASEHSGGENYGYTF.

The V and J genes are TRBV7-2 and TRBJ2-5; a possible D gene is TRBD1 (7 bases). The ends were cut back, 6 bases at V and 10 bases at J, with 24 bases in the middle. The CDR3 loop spans 15 amino acids. Germline values: CDR1 SGHTA, CDR2 FQGNSA. DNA of the CDR3: TGTGCCAGCAGTCCCAAGGAGGGGCTTCAGGGGGTCCAGTACTTC. This translates into CASSPKEGLQGVQYF.

The rearrangement uses TRBV7-2 and TRBJ1-1; D not certain. This CDR3 has 11 amino acids. The V gene lost 5 bases and the J gene lost 8 bases, with 9 bases spanning the gap. Germline V gene data show CDR1 as SGHTA and CDR2 as FQGNSA. The CDR3 coding sequence is TGTGCCAGCAGCCCCAGATTCGAAGCTTTCTTT. Encoded protein: CASSPRFEAFF. Filled out from reference TRBV7-2 and TRBJ1-1, the complete variable domain reads GAGVSQSPSNKVTEKGKDVELRCDPISGHTALYWYRQSLGQGLEFLIYFQGNSAPDKSGLPSDRFSAERTGGSVSTLTIQRTQQEDSAVYLCASSPRFEAFFGQGTRLTVV.

The chain is built from TRBV7-3 and TRBJ1-1; D unclear. This CDR3 is built from 14 residues. V was cut by 1 base and J by 3 bases, with 9 bases left in between. Germline V gives CDR1 SGHTA, CDR2 FQGTGA. The CDR3 region is CASSLIPDHTEAFF. The DNA for the CDR3 is TGTGCCAGCAGCTTAATTCCTGATCACACTGAAGCTTTCTTT.

This rearrangement joins TRBV6-1 to TRBJ1-1; possible D gene TRBD1, 5 bases. Germline V gene sequence: CDR1 MNHNS, CDR2 SASEGT. The CDR3 runs to 12 residues. Trimming removed 6 bases from V and 9 bases from J, with 14 bases in between. The CDR3 here is CASSSDSGQAFF. CDR3 DNA: TGTGCCAGCAGCTCTGACAGCGGCCAAGCTTTCTTT.

This clonotype occurred a few times. The rearrangement joins TRBV5-6 to TRBJ2-5; D is possibly TRBD1 (6 bases). Trimming stripped 4 bases from V and 5 bases from J, with 15 bases between. This CDR3 is built from 14 residues. Germline CDR1 SGHDT, CDR2 YYEEEE. In DNA form, the CDR3 reads TGTGCCAGCAGCCCGCAGGGGTACGGGGAGACCCAGTACTTC. As protein: CASSPQGYGETQYF. Looking up the rest from reference TRBV5-6 and TRBJ2-5 gives the full variable domain: DAGVTQSPTHLIKTRGQQVTLRCSPKSGHDTVSWYQQALGQGPQFIFQYYEEEERQRGNFPDRFSGHQFPNYSSELNVNALLLGDSALYLCASSPQGYGETQYFGPGTRLLVL.

This clonotype was seen ten or more times. V gene TRBV28 combines with J gene TRBJ1-1; no reliable D call. V lost 3 bases and J lost 1, with 9 bases in between. CDR1 MDHEN and CDR2 SYDVKM come from the germline V gene. The CDR3 covers 14 residues. The CDR3 DNA follows: TGTGCCAGCAGTTTTGCCGTGGGGAACACTGAAGCTTTCTTT. Its protein is CASSFAVGNTEAFF.

The chain employs TRBV19 and TRBJ1-1; D is uncertain. This CDR3 has 12 amino acids. Looked up from germline, CDR1 is LNHDA and CDR2 is SQIVND (reference sequence). Trimming removed 3 bases from V and 6 bases from J, with 8 bases in between. Here the CDR3 DNA reads TGTGCCAGTAGTATTAACAGCCCTGAAGCTTTCTTT. Its translation: CASSINSPEAFF.

The table lists this clonotype with many counts. As DNA, the CDR3 is TGTGCCAGCCACAGGGGGCGATCCCCCTACACCGGGGAGCTGTTTTTT. It yields the protein CASHRGRSPYTGELFF. The rearrangement joins TRBV6-5 to TRBJ2-2; 9 bases are a match to TRBD1. Per germline, CDR1 MNHEY and CDR2 SVGAGI. The CDR3 sequence is 16 residues long. Germline trimming cut 8 bases from V and 3 bases from J; bases unmatched to any gene: 10.

The chain has TRBV6-2 or TRBV6-3 and TRBJ1-6; the match to TRBD1 covers 8 bases. The CDR3 has 16 residues. Germline V gene lookup returns CDR1 MNHEY and CDR2 SVGEGT. Trimming removed 6 bases from V and 11 bases from J; junction bases left unmatched: 15. CDR3: CASSLAPDTGGAPLHF. The CDR3 DNA reads as TGTGCCAGCAGCCTAGCCCCCGACACAGGGGGAGCACCCCTCCACTTT.

There are many counts of this clonotype. This chain uses TRBV4-1 with TRBJ2-5; 7 bases align to TRBD2. J gave up 0 bases and V 1 base, and 11 bases lay outside the gene matches. This CDR3 spans 18 amino acids. Germline lookup yields CDR1 MGHRA and CDR2 YSYEKL. The CDR3 region has the DNA TGCGCCAGCAGCCAAGTTTGGGCTAGCGGACGGTACCAAGAGACCCAGTACTTC. This translates into CASSQVWASGRYQETQYF.

V usage is TRBV27 and J usage is TRBJ2-5, with 10 bases aligning to TRBD2. Germline V gene data show CDR1 as MNHEY and CDR2 as SMNVEV (reference sequence). The junction had 3 bases not matched to a gene; V was cut back by 5 bases and J by 0 bases. The CDR3 is made up of 15 amino acids. DNA of the CDR3: TGTGCCAGCAGTCTGGGACTAGCGAACCAAGAGACCCAGTACTTC. This codes for CASSLGLANQETQYF.

The chain couples TRBV29-1 to TRBJ1-1; no definite D call. V lost 3 bases and J lost 2, with 7 bases in between. The CDR3 runs 12 residues. Looked up from germline, CDR1 is SQVTM and CDR2 is ANQGSEA. CDR3 sequence reads: CSVDRGNTEAFF. CDR3 sequence (DNA): TGCAGCGTTGACAGAGGTAACACTGAAGCTTTCTTT.

The chain employs TRBV24-1 and TRBJ1-2; 7 bases fit TRBD1. With 3 bases clipped from V and 6 bases from J, the junction kept 6 bases outside the gene matches. The CDR3 runs 14 residues. Germline V gene lookup returns CDR1 KGHDR and CDR2 SFDVKD. The CDR3 protein is CATSDDREIDGYTF. CDR3 coding DNA: TGTGCCACCAGTGATGACAGGGAAATCGATGGCTACACCTTC.

This chain joins TRBV14 and TRBJ1-1; D unresolved. Germline lookup yields CDR1 SGHDN and CDR2 FVKESK. The CDR3 runs 15 residues. Trimming took 6 bases from V and 1 from J, leaving 15 bases between them. This CDR3 is CASSNWVTPNTEAFF. The CDR3 DNA reads as TGTGCCAGCAGTAACTGGGTTACACCGAACACTGAAGCTTTCTTT.

Concerning this clonotype: Germline is not matched at one junction end, which may reflect a read error. The chain couples TRBV24-1 to TRBJ1-1, with 7 bases identical to TRBD1. The V gene's germline CDR1 is KGHDR and CDR2 SFDVKD. This CDR3 is 12 amino acids long. As DNA, the CDR3 is TGTGCCACCAGTAACCCGGGACAGCAAATATCCTTT. Its translation: CATSNPGQQISF.

The V and J genes are TRBV6-2 or TRBV6-3 and TRBJ1-1; D is undetermined. This CDR3 is 11 amino acids long. Trimming removed 7 bases at V and 8 bases at J, with 11 bases between. Germline CDR1 is MNHEY and CDR2 is SVGEGT. As DNA, the CDR3 is TGTGCCAGCATCCTAAACAGAGAAGCTTTCTTT. This gives the protein CASILNREAFF.

This clonotype was seen many times. The chain employs TRBV7-9 and TRBJ2-5; no definite D call. This CDR3 region has 13 residues. V dropped 3 bases and J dropped 3 bases, with 8 bases sitting between them. The germline CDR1 and CDR2 sequences are SEHNR and FQNEAQ (reference sequence). The CDR3: CASSFGREETQYF. DNA of the CDR3: TGTGCCAGCAGCTTTGGAAGGGAAGAGACCCAGTACTTC. The full variable domain, in which reference TRBV7-9 and TRBJ2-5 provide the parts outside the CDR3, is DTGVSQNPRHKITKRGQNVTFRCDPISEHNRLYWYRQTLGQGPEFLTYFQNEAQLEKSRLLSDRFSAERPKGSFSTLEIQRTEQGDSAMYLCASSFGREETQYFGPGTRLLVL.